The sequence of this TCR beta chain was determined in a study of blood T cell repertoires in COVID-19. Germline lookup yields CDR1 LNHDA and CDR2 SQIVND (reference sequence). The CDR3 has 16 residues. V lost 9 bases to trimming and J lost 2 bases; unmatched junction nucleotides: 14. Sequenced by immunoSEQ multiplex PCR; TCRdb stores in-frame clones only, minus some. Here the sample spans 120,000 or so clones, approximately 85% being singletons. Sequenced sample: peripheral blood. This receptor was obtained from a woman of 80 years or more with acute or convalescent COVID-19. The chain couples TRBV19 to TRBJ2-3; 7 bases fit TRBD1. The CDR3 nucleotides read TGTGCCAGCAGAAGATCCGGGACAGTGATCACAGATACGCAGTATTTT. Amino acids: CASRRSGTVITDTQYF.